This entry lists 32 T cell receptor beta chains sequenced from one sample in a study of T cells in Graves' hyperthyroidism and ophthalmopathy. The CDR3 regions of TCR beta were amplified from RNA transcripts. HTBI primers drove first-round RT-PCR of the TCR CDR3. From the multiplex PCR reads, TCRdb called clonotypes with MiXCR, one entry per CDR3 protein. The sample holds a few hundred thousand distinct CDR3 sequences; under 60% are singletons and the top ten take 8.2%. Source material: peripheral blood or thyroid tissue (not recorded which). The receptors stem from a woman under 30 with Graves' hyperthyroidism.

This clonotype showed up just a few times. The rearrangement links TRBV6-5 to TRBJ1-1; D gene unclear. Trimming took off 8 bases at V and 0 bases at J, with 10 bases between the two ends. Germline CDR1 MNHEY, CDR2 SVGAGI. The CDR3 runs to 13 residues. CDR3 nucleotides: TGTGCCAGCGCTGGGCCCATGAACACTGAAGCTTTCTTT. It yields the protein CASAGPMNTEAFF.

There are a few counts of this clonotype. V is TRBV2 and J is TRBJ1-1; tentatively, D is TRBD1 (6 bases). The germline CDR1 and CDR2 sequences are SNHLY and FYNNEI. This CDR3 comprises 13 residues. Trimming stripped 6 bases from V and 3 bases from J, with 11 bases between. CDR3 protein: CASRKGEDTEAFF. The CDR3 DNA reads as TGTGCCAGCAGGAAGGGGGAGGACACTGAAGCTTTCTTT.

A word on this clonotype: At one end the junction does not follow the germline gene, possibly because of a read error. V is TRBV2 and J is TRBJ2-6; 7 bases map to TRBD1. The CDR3 covers 14 residues. Germline V lookup: CDR1 SNHLY, CDR2 FYNNEI. The CDR3 DNA follows: TGTGCCACCAGTGACCCAGGGGGAGCCAACGTCCTGACTTTC. The encoded protein is CATSDPGGANVLTF.

Worth noting for this clonotype: Relative to the germline gene, one junction end is altered; a read error may explain this. The chain links TRBV7-2 to TRBJ1-1; TRBD1 agrees at 11 bases. CDR1 is SGHTA and CDR2 is FQGNSA in the germline V gene. The CDR3 sequence is 15 residues long. In nucleotides, the CDR3 is TGCGCCAGCAGCTTATATGGGACAGGGGGTCGGGAAGCTTTCTTT. Its protein product is CASSLYGTGGREAFF.

Worth noting for this clonotype: Just one base apart from a much larger clone, this may be a read error. This chain uses TRBV10-3 with TRBJ2-7; D remains ambiguous. V lost 7 bases, J lost 3 bases, and 13 bases lay in between. Looked up from germline, CDR1 is ENHRY and CDR2 is SYGVKD. The CDR3 sequence is 13 residues long. The CDR3 DNA sequence: TGTGCCATCAATGCCGGAGTACTCTACGAGCAGTACTTC. This translates into CAINAGVLYEQYF.

The CDR3 DNA follows: TGTGCTAGAGGTTCAAACCACTTTTATTCACCCCTCCACTTT. It translates to CARGSNHFYSPLHF. This sequence joins TRBV25-1 and TRBJ1-6, with D unresolved. Germline V gene lookup returns CDR1 MGHDK and CDR2 SYGVNS. The CDR3 extends over 14 amino acids.

This clonotype has a handful of counts. The chain is built from TRBV2 and TRBJ1-5; TRBD1 matches at 8 bases. Trimming cost V 6 bases and J 3 bases; bases outside gene matches: 10. Germline V lookup: CDR1 SNHLY, CDR2 FYNNEI. The CDR3 runs 16 residues. The CDR3 loop reads CASSGGAGGFNQPQHF. CDR3 sequence (DNA): TGTGCCAGCAGCGGAGGGGCAGGGGGCTTCAATCAGCCCCAGCATTTT.

The sample holds a few counts of this clonotype. The chain is built from TRBV10-3 and TRBJ2-1; TRBD2 matches at 11 bases. The CDR3 runs to 17 residues. Germline V lookup: CDR1 ENHRY, CDR2 SYGVKD. J gave up 1 base and V 3 bases, and 5 bases lay outside the gene matches. CDR3 DNA: TGTGCCATCAGTGACACTAGCGGGAGAAGGTCCTACAATGAGCAGTTCTTC. Amino acids: CAISDTSGRRSYNEQFF.

The chain carries TRBV15 and TRBJ1-2, with D possibly being TRBD1 (6 bases). Trimming left V 3 bases short and J 6 bases short, with 14 bases between. The V gene's germline CDR1 is LNHNV and CDR2 YYDKDF (reference sequence). This CDR3 is built from 14 residues. CDR3 coding DNA: TGTGCCACCAGCAGCCAAGGCAGGGGCAATGGCTACACCTTC. As protein: CATSSQGRGNGYTF.

This clonotype was picked up a small number of times. The genes are TRBV29-1 and TRBJ2-7, with 10 bases fitting TRBD2. The CDR3 sequence is 16 residues long. The trim removed 6 bases at V and 3 bases at J, leaving 14 bases unmatched. Germline CDR1 and CDR2: SQVTM and ANQGSEA. In nucleotides, the CDR3 is TGCAGCGTCTTTGCGAAGGGGCTAGCGGGAGACTACGAGCAGTACTTC. Amino acids: CSVFAKGLAGDYEQYF.

The V call is TRBV19, the J call TRBJ1-6; D unclear. Germline lookup yields CDR1 LNHDA and CDR2 SQIVND (reference sequence). Deletions cut 6 bases from V and 5 bases from J, with 17 bases between. The CDR3 length is 16 residues. CDR3 coding DNA: TGTGCCAGTAGGCGAAGGAAGGATGCGCATAATTCACCCCTCCACTTT. Translating gives CASRRRKDAHNSPLHF.

V is TRBV14 and J is TRBJ1-2; D remains ambiguous. In germline, CDR1 is SGHDN, CDR2 FVKESK. The CDR3 is made up of 12 amino acids. Trimming left V 4 bases short and J 8 bases short, with 11 bases between. Here the CDR3 reads CASSRGMRGYTF. DNA of the CDR3: TGTGCCAGCAGCCGAGGTATGCGCGGCTACACCTTC.

V gene TRBV19 combines with J gene TRBJ2-7; D gene ambiguous. The V end lost 1 base, the J end lost 0 bases, and 4 bases lay between the germline ends. The CDR3 loop spans 13 amino acids. Per the germline V gene, CDR1 is LNHDA and CDR2 is SQIVND (reference sequence). CDR3: CASSIGASYEQYF. CDR3 bases: TGTGCCAGTAGTATAGGGGCCTCCTACGAGCAGTACTTC.

The chain is built from TRBV11-1 and TRBJ2-3, with TRBD1 matching over 9 bases. The V segment lost 4 bases and the J segment 5 bases; nucleotides outside the gene matches: 4. The CDR3 extends over 14 amino acids. CDR1 is SGHAT and CDR2 is FQDESV in the germline V gene (reference sequence). CDR3 coding DNA: TGTGCCAGCAGCTCGGGACAGGGTGGAGATACGCAGTATTTT. This codes for CASSSGQGGDTQYF.

This clonotype was counted only a few times. This chain connects TRBV5-1 to TRBJ2-5; 8 nucleotides align to TRBD2. The V and J ends lost 6 bases and 4 bases, in that order; junction bases with no gene match: 5. This CDR3 has 13 amino acids. Germline values: CDR1 SGHRS, CDR2 YFSETQ. The CDR3 protein is CASKGGRLETQYF. DNA of the CDR3: TGCGCCAGCAAAGGCGGGAGGCTAGAGACCCAGTACTTC.

The rearrangement uses TRBV15 and TRBJ1-1; TRBD1 might be the D (6 bases). The CDR3 is 15 residues long. Trimming removed 2 bases from V and 5 bases from J, with 15 bases in between. Germline loops: CDR1 LNHNV, CDR2 YYDKDF (reference sequence). The CDR3 here is CATSRKTGLVTEAFF. The CDR3 DNA sequence: TGTGCCACCAGCAGAAAAACAGGGCTCGTGACTGAAGCTTTCTTT. The full variable domain, its missing parts supplied by reference TRBV15 and TRBJ1-1, is DAMVIQNPRYQVTQFGKPVTLSCSQTLNHNVMYWYQQKSSQAPKLLFHYYDKDFNNEADTPDNFQSRRPNTSFCFLDIRSPGLGDTAMYLCATSRKTGLVTEAFFGQGTRLTVV.

This clonotype appeared a single time. The V gene is TRBV20-1, the J gene TRBJ2-2; 14 nucleotides match TRBD2. Per germline, CDR1 DFQATT and CDR2 SNEGSKA (reference sequence). Germline trimming cut 4 bases from V and 5 bases from J; bases unmatched to any gene: 12. There are 18 residues in the CDR3. CDR3 sequence: CSAKGLAGEEGRTGELFF. The DNA of the CDR3 is TGCAGTGCTAAGGGACTAGCGGGAGAGGAGGGGAGGACCGGGGAGCTGTTTTTT.

V is TRBV7-3 and J is TRBJ2-2; 11 nucleotides line up with TRBD2. CDR3 length: 15 amino acids. V dropped 4 bases and J dropped 4; count of bases not matched to a gene: 2. Per germline, CDR1 SGHTA and CDR2 FQGTGA. The CDR3 is CASSSGLAATGELFF. The CDR3 DNA is TGTGCCAGCAGCTCGGGACTAGCGGCCACCGGGGAGCTGTTTTTT.

V usage is TRBV29-1 and J usage is TRBJ2-7, with TRBD1 matching 9 bases. The trim removed 6 bases at V and 1 base at J, leaving 4 bases unmatched. This CDR3 is built from 13 residues. Germline loops: CDR1 SQVTM, CDR2 ANQGSEA. CDR3 loop: CSVGTGFSYEQYF. The CDR3 DNA reads as TGCAGCGTGGGGACAGGGTTTTCCTACGAGCAGTACTTC.

In its sample, this clonotype was seen a few times. V gene TRBV5-1 combines with J gene TRBJ1-2; TRBD1 is a possible D gene (5 bases). CDR1 and CDR2 from the germline V gene are SGHRS and YFSETQ. The CDR3 totals 18 residues. Trimming left V 3 bases short and J 0 bases short, with 21 bases between. Here the CDR3 reads CASSYPPGPQGANYGYTF. DNA of the CDR3: TGCGCCAGCAGCTATCCCCCGGGGCCCCAGGGAGCTAACTATGGCTACACCTTC.

This clonotype was detected only a few times. The chain is built from TRBV2 and TRBJ2-5; TRBD2 matches at 11 bases. Per the germline V gene, CDR1 is SNHLY and CDR2 is FYNNEI. The CDR3 has 13 amino acids. J was trimmed by 7 bases and V by 7 bases; bases with no gene match: 5. CDR3: CASTGTSGRTQYF. As DNA, the CDR3 is TGTGCCAGCACCGGGACTAGCGGACGGACCCAGTACTTC.

V is TRBV6-1 and J is TRBJ1-1; 9 bases agree with TRBD1. This CDR3 has 15 amino acids. With V trimmed by 7 bases and J by 5 bases, 11 bases remained unmatched. The germline CDR1 and CDR2 sequences are MNHNS and SASEGT. The CDR3 reads CASTPLGQGRTEAFF. Written as DNA, the CDR3 is TGTGCCAGCACCCCCCTCGGACAGGGGAGGACTGAAGCTTTCTTT.

This clonotype has at least ten counts. The genes are TRBV24-1 and TRBJ2-5, with 11 bases matching TRBD1. The CDR3 covers 15 residues. The trim removed 5 bases at V and 5 bases at J, leaving 6 bases unmatched. Per the germline V gene, CDR1 is KGHDR and CDR2 is SFDVKD. CDR3 loop: CATSVLGQGDETQYF. CDR3 DNA: TGTGCCACCAGTGTATTGGGACAGGGGGATGAGACCCAGTACTTC.

The chain has TRBV2 and TRBJ1-1; no definite D call. Germline V CDR1 and CDR2: SNHLY, FYNNEI. Between the trimmed V and J ends, which lost 5 bases and 8 bases, there was a span of 15 bases. The CDR3 covers 13 residues. The CDR3 nucleotides read TGTGCCAGCAGTTTGGGAGTTACCGCGGAAGCTTTCTTT. Its translation: CASSLGVTAEAFF.

This clonotype was found a few times. The chain employs TRBV7-6 and TRBJ1-2; D is uncertain. CDR1 and CDR2 (germline): SGHVS, FNYEAQ. Trimming shortened V by 6 bases and J by 4 bases, and 15 bases separated the two germline ends. The CDR3 is 14 residues long. The CDR3: CASSYDQGSYGYTF. The CDR3 nucleotides read TGTGCCAGCAGTTACGACCAAGGGAGCTATGGCTACACCTTC.

The chain carries TRBV29-1 and TRBJ2-7; D unresolved. The ends were cut back, 8 bases at V and 1 base at J, with 12 bases in the middle. The CDR3 is made up of 12 amino acids. Germline CDR1 and CDR2: SQVTM and ANQGSEA. The CDR3 DNA reads as TGCAGCTTAGTAGGCAGATCCTACGAGCAGTACTTC. Translation gives CSLVGRSYEQYF.

The chain combines TRBV20-1 with TRBJ2-2; 10 positions match TRBD2. This CDR3 is 16 amino acids long. After removal of 0 bases from V and 8 bases from J, the junction contained 9 bases not matched to a gene. Germline loops: CDR1 DFQATT, CDR2 SNEGSKA (reference sequence). The CDR3 sequence: CSARDGASGRRGELFF. CDR3 DNA: TGCAGTGCTAGAGACGGAGCTAGCGGGAGACGAGGGGAGCTGTTTTTT.

The chain is built from TRBV19 and TRBJ1-1; D possibly corresponds to TRBD1 (5 bases). V dropped 3 bases and J dropped 4 bases, with 15 bases sitting between them. CDR3 length: 15 amino acids. The germline V gene has CDR1 LNHDA and CDR2 SQIVND (reference sequence). CDR3 sequence reads: CASSMQGGGSTEAFF. CDR3 nucleotide sequence: TGTGCCAGTAGTATGCAGGGAGGAGGGAGCACTGAAGCTTTCTTT.

The chain links TRBV11-1 to TRBJ1-2; no clear D. This CDR3 contains 12 residues. Trimming shortened V by 6 bases and J by 4 bases, and 9 bases separated the two germline ends. The germline V gene has CDR1 SGHAT and CDR2 FQDESV (reference sequence). The CDR3 here is CASRPNSYGYTF. The CDR3 nucleotides read TGTGCCAGCAGACCCAACAGCTATGGCTACACCTTC.

This clonotype was seen a handful of times. This chain links TRBV2 with TRBJ1-1; tentatively, D is TRBD1 (5 bases). V was trimmed by 1 base and J by 3 bases, leaving 9 bases between them. CDR3 length: 14 residues. Germline CDR1 and CDR2: SNHLY and FYNNEI. CDR3 DNA sequence: TGTGCCAGCAGTGAAGAGGGGAGGGACACTGAAGCTTTCTTT. Protein: CASSEEGRDTEAFF. The full variable domain, rest sourced from reference TRBV2 and TRBJ1-1, is EPEVTQTPSHQVTQMGQEVILRCVPISNHLYFYWYRQILGQKVEFLVSFYNNEISEKSEIFDDQFSVERPDGSNFTLKIRSTKLEDSAMYFCASSEEGRDTEAFFGQGTRLTVV.

The CDR3 DNA reads TGTGCCAGCAGCTTACAAGCGACCATGAACACTGAAGCTTTCTTT. Translation gives CASSLQATMNTEAFF. The chain has TRBV7-2 and TRBJ1-1; D is unresolved. Germline V gene lookup returns CDR1 SGHTA and CDR2 FQGNSA. CDR3 length: 15 amino acids. Trimming shortened V by 2 bases and J by 0 bases, and 10 bases separated the two germline ends.

The rearrangement links TRBV29-1 to TRBJ1-5; 12 bases match TRBD1. Losses at the gene ends were 6 bases for V and 6 bases for J; bases not matched to a gene: 6. The CDR3 extends over 14 amino acids. Germline lookup yields CDR1 SQVTM and CDR2 ANQGSEA. CDR3 nucleotides: TGCAGCGTAGGGACAGGGGGCGGGGTTCAGCCCCAGCATTTT. Amino acid sequence: CSVGTGGGVQPQHF.